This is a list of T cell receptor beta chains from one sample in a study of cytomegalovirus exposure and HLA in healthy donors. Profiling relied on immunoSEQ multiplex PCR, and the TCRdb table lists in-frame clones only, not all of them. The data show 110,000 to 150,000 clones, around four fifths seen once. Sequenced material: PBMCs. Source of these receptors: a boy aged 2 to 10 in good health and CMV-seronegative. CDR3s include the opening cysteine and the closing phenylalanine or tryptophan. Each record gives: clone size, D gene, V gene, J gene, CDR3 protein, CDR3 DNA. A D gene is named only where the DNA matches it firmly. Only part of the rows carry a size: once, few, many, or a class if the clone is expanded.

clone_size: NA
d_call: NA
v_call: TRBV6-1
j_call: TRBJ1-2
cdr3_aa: CASSGAWGYTF
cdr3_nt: TGTGCCAGCAGCGGTGCGTGGGGCTACACCTTC

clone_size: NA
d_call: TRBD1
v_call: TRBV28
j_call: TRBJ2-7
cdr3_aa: CASSEPGQGAYEQYF
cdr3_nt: TGTGCCAGCAGTGAGCCGGGACAGGGGGCGTACGAGCAGTACTTC

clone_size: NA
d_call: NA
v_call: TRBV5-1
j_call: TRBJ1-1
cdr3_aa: CASSRGLNTEAFF
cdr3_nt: TGCGCCAGCAGCAGGGGCCTTAACACTGAAGCTTTCTTT

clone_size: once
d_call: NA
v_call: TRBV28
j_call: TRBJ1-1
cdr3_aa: CASSFQGLNTEAFF
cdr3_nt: TGTGCCAGCAGTTTTCAGGGGTTGAACACTGAAGCTTTCTTT

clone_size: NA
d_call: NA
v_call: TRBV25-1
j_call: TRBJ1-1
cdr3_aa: CASIRGGGGVNTEAFF
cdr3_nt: TGTGCCAGCATTAGAGGCGGGGGCGGGGTGAACACTGAAGCTTTCTTT

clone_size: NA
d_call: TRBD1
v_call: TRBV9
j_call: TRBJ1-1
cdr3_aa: CASSVVGGTATLLMNTEAFF
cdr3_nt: TGTGCCAGCAGCGTAGTAGGAGGGACAGCAACTTTACTTATGAACACTGAAGCTTTCTTT

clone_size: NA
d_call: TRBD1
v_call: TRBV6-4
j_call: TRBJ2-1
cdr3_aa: CASSDGGQGHNEQFF
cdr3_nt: TGTGCCAGCAGTGACGGGGGACAGGGACACAATGAGCAGTTCTTC

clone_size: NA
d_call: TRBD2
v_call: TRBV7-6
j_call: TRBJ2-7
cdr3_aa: CASSLAPSLAGGYEQYF
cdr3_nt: TGTGCCAGCAGCTTAGCCCCTTCTCTAGCGGGAGGCTACGAGCAGTACTTC

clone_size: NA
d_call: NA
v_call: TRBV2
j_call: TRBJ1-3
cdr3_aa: CASAWTRPEVSGNTIYF
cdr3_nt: TGTGCCAGCGCGTGGACTCGCCCTGAGGTCTCTGGAAACACCATATATTTT

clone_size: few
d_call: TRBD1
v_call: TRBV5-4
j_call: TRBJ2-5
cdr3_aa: CASSQDTGADETQYF
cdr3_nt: TGTGCCAGCAGCCAAGATACAGGGGCGGACGAGACCCAGTACTTC

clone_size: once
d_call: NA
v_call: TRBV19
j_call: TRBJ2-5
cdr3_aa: CASSRGFGRGRETQYF
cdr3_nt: TGTGCCAGTAGTAGAGGTTTCGGGCGGGGTAGGGAGACCCAGTACTTC

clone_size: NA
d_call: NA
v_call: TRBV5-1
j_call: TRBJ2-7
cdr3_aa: CASSLVQTYEQYF
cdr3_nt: TGCGCCAGCAGCTTGGTACAGACCTACGAGCAGTACTTC

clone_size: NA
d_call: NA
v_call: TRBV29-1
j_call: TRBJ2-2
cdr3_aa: CSVRGNGELFF
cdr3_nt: TGCAGCGTAAGGGGGAACGGGGAGCTGTTTTTT

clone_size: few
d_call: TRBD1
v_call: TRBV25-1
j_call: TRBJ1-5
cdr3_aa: CASSGAPQGASQPQHF
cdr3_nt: TGTGCCAGCAGTGGAGCCCCACAGGGGGCAAGTCAGCCCCAGCATTTT

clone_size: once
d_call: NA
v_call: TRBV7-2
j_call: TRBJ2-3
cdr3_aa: CASSLRTAIAYTQYF
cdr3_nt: TGTGCCAGCAGCCTCCGCACAGCCATCGCGTATACGCAGTATTTT

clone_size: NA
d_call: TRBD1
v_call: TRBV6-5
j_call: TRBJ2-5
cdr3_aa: CASSPDRGAQETQYF
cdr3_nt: TGTGCCAGCAGCCCGGACAGGGGGGCACAAGAGACTCAGTACTTC